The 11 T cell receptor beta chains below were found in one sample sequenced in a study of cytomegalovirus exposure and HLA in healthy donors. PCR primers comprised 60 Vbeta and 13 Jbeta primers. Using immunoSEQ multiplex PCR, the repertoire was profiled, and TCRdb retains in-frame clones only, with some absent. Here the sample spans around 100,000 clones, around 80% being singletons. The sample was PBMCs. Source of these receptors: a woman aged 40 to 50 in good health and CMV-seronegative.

This chain's CDR3 is CASSFAAYGETQYF. The CDR3 DNA is TGTGCCAGCAGTTTTGCCGCGTACGGGGAGACCCAGTACTTC. The chain links TRBV28 to TRBJ2-5; D gene unclear. Germline CDR1 MDHEN, CDR2 SYDVKM. This CDR3 spans 14 amino acids. Trimming stripped 3 bases from V and 5 bases from J, with 13 bases between.

CDR3 coding DNA: TGCAGTGCTAGGAGAGGGGGGACCCAGTACTTC. It encodes CSARRGGTQYF. The chain has TRBV20-1 and TRBJ2-5; TRBD1 is a possible D gene (6 bases). The germline V gene encodes CDR1 DFQATT and CDR2 SNEGSKA (reference sequence). This CDR3 contains 11 residues. V shed 3 bases and J shed 7 bases, with 9 bases lying between them.

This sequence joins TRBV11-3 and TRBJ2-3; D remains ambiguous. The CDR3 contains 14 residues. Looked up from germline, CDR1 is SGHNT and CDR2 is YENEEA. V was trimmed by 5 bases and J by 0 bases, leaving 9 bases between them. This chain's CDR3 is CASSLRASTDTQYF. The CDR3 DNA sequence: TGTGCCAGCAGCCTTAGAGCTAGCACAGATACGCAGTATTTT.

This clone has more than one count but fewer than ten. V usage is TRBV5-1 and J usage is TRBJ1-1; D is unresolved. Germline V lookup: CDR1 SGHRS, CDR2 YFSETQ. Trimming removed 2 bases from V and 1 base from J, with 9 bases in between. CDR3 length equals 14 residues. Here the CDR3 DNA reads TGCGCCAGCAGCTTTTTGTCAGAGAACACTGAAGCTTTCTTT. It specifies CASSFLSENTEAFF.

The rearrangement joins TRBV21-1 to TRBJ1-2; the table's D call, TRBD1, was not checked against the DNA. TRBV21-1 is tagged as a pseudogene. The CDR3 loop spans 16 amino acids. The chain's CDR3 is CASSMGTGFMNYGYTF. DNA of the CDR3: TGTGCCAGCAGCATGGGGACAGGGTTTATGAACTATGGCTACACCTTC.

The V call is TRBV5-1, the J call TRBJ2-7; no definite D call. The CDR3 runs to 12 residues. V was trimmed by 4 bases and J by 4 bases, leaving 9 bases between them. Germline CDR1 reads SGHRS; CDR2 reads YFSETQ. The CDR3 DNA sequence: TGCGCCAGCAGCCTCGTCCCGTACGAGCAGTACTTC. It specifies CASSLVPYEQYF.

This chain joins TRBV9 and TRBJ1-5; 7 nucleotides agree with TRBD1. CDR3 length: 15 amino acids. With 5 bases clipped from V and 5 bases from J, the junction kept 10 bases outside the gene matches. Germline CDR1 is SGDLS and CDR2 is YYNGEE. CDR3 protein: CASSSTGQWDQPQHF. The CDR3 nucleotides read TGTGCCAGCAGTTCTACGGGACAGTGGGATCAGCCCCAGCATTTT.

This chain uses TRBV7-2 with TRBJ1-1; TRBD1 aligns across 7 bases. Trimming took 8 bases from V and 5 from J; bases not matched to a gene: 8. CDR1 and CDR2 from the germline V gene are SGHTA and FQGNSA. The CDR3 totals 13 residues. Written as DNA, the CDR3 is TGTGCCAGCCGTTCGGCAGGGGGGACTGAAGCTTTCTTT. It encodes CASRSAGGTEAFF.

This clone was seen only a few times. As DNA, the CDR3 is TGCGCCAGCAGCTTGCTAGCGGGCTCCTACAATGAGCAGTTCTTC. Its protein is CASSLLAGSYNEQFF. This chain joins TRBV5-1 and TRBJ2-1; TRBD2 matches 8 bases. Trimming at V came to 1 base and at J to 0 bases, leaving 0 bases not matched to a gene. CDR1 is SGHRS, CDR2 YFSETQ, per germline. CDR3 length equals 15 residues. The variable domain in full, completed from reference TRBV5-1 and TRBJ2-1, reads KAGVTQTPRYLIKTRGQQVTLSCSPISGHRSVSWYQQTPGQGLQFLFEYFSETQRNKGNFPGRFSGRQFSNSRSEMNVSTLELGDSALYLCASSLLAGSYNEQFFGPGTRLTVL.

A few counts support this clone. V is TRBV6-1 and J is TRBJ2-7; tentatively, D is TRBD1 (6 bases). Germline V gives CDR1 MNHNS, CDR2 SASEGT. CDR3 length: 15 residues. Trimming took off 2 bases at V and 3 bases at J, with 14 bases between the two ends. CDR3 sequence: CASSESGTLLYEQYF. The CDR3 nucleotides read TGTGCCAGCAGTGAATCCGGGACACTTCTCTACGAGCAGTACTTC.

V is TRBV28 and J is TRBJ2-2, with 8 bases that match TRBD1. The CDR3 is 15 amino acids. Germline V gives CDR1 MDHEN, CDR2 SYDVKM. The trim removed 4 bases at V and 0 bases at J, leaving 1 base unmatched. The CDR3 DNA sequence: TGTGCCAGCAGTTCAGGGGGCGCGAACACCGGGGAGCTGTTTTTT. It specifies CASSSGGANTGELFF.